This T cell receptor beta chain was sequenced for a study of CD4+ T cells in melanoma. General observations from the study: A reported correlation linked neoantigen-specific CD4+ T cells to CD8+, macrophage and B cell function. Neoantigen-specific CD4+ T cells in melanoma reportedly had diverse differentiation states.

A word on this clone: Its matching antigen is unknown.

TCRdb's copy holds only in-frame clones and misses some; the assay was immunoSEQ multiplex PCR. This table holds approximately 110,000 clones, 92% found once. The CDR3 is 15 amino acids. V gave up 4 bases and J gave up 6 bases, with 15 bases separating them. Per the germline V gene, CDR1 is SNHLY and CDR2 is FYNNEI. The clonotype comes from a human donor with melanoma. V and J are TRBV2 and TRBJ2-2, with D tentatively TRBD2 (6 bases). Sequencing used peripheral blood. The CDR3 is CASSVGLKGAGELFF. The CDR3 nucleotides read TGTGCCAGCAGTGTTGGACTAAAGGGTGCCGGGGAGCTGTTTTTT.